A single sample gave rise to the 8 T cell receptor beta chains below, sequenced in a study of blood T cell repertoires in COVID-19. The method was immunoSEQ multiplex PCR; TCRdb's version includes in-frame clones alone and lacks a portion of them. The sample lists about 89,000 clones; about 96% were seen once. Material for sequencing was peripheral blood. These receptors were obtained from a human donor with active COVID-19. The donor label of this sample is uncertain.

The chain recombines TRBV18 with TRBJ1-1, with 7 nucleotides matching TRBD1. J was trimmed by 4 bases and V by 3 bases; bases with no gene match: 2. This CDR3 is 13 amino acids long. Germline lookup yields CDR1 KGHSH and CDR2 LQKENI. CDR3 nucleotide sequence: TGTGCCAGCTCACCTCAGGGGGGCACTGAAGCTTTCTTT. Its translation: CASSPQGGTEAFF.

The rearrangement joins TRBV5-1 to TRBJ1-3; D might be TRBD1 (6 bases). From germline, CDR1 is SGHRS and CDR2 YFSETQ. The CDR3 has 17 amino acids. V lost 4 bases to trimming and J lost 4 bases, with 21 bases between them. CDR3 in DNA: TGCGCCAGCAGCCGGGACATAGGGTTTGAGTCCGGAAACACCATATATTTT. The encoded protein is CASSRDIGFESGNTIYF.

The CDR3 spells CASSASQNSNQPQHF. CDR3 DNA: TGTGCCAGCAGCGCCAGTCAGAATAGCAATCAGCCCCAGCATTTT. V usage is TRBV7-6 and J usage is TRBJ1-5; D ambiguous. Trimming pared 5 bases from V and 0 bases from J, leaving 11 bases between. The length of the CDR3 is 15 residues. Germline V gene lookup returns CDR1 SGHVS and CDR2 FNYEAQ.

V and J are TRBV19 and TRBJ2-4; D is undetermined. Trimming cost V 1 base and J 0 bases, with 10 bases left between them. Germline V gene sequence: CDR1 LNHDA, CDR2 SQIVND (reference sequence). This CDR3 region has 16 residues. In DNA form, the CDR3 reads TGTGCCAGTAGTATAGGTGTCGGGTCAGCCAAAAACATTCAGTACTTC. It translates to CASSIGVGSAKNIQYF.

The chain employs TRBV5-1 and TRBJ2-1; D uncertain. Germline CDR1 is SGHRS and CDR2 is YFSETQ. The CDR3 is 14 residues long. V was trimmed by 1 base and J by 7 bases, leaving 12 bases between them. This CDR3 reads CASSLMIASNEQFF. The CDR3 coding sequence is TGCGCCAGCAGCTTGATGATAGCTTCAAATGAGCAGTTCTTC.

The chain is built from TRBV11-3 and TRBJ2-7; no clear D gene. CDR1 and CDR2 from the germline V gene are SGHNT and YENEEA. Trimming removed 5 bases at V and 3 bases at J, with 8 bases between. This CDR3 region has 12 residues. For the CDR3, the DNA is TGTGCCAGCAGCATTAAAATCTACGAGCAGTACTTC. The encoded protein is CASSIKIYEQYF.

The J gene is TRBJ2-1, the V gene TRBV5-1, with TRBD1 identical over 7 bases. Trimming removed 1 base from V and 4 bases from J; junction bases left unmatched: 5. Germline V gives CDR1 SGHRS, CDR2 YFSETQ. The CDR3 totals 15 residues. The DNA of the CDR3 is TGCGCCAGCAGCTTGACCGGACAGGAATACAATGAGCAGTTCTTC. It specifies CASSLTGQEYNEQFF.

The V and J genes are TRBV13 and TRBJ1-1; D ambiguous. The V end lost 4 bases, the J end lost 4 bases, and 7 bases lay between the germline ends. Germline V lookup: CDR1 PRHDT, CDR2 FYEKMQ (reference sequence). The CDR3 runs to 12 residues. CDR3 loop: CASSSQSTEAFF. For the CDR3, the DNA is TGTGCCAGCAGCTCGCAGTCCACTGAAGCTTTCTTT.